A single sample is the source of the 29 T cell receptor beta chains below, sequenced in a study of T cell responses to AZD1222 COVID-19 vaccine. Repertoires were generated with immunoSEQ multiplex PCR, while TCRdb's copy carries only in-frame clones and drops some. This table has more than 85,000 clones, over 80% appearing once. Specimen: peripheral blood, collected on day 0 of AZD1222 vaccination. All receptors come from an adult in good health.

CDR3 in amino acids: CASSMVGTSNSPLHF. The CDR3 coding sequence is TGTGCCAGTAGTATGGTCGGCACAAGTAATTCACCCCTCCACTTT. The rearrangement joins TRBV19 to TRBJ1-6; D is unresolved. This CDR3 region has 15 residues. Per germline, CDR1 LNHDA and CDR2 SQIVND (reference sequence). Trimming took 3 bases from V and 6 from J, leaving 12 bases between them.

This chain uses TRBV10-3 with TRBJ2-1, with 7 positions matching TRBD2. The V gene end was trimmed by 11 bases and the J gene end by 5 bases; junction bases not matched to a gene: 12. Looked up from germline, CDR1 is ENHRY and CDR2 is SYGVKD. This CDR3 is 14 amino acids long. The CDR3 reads CAPESRLANNEQFF. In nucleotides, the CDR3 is TGTGCCCCTGAGTCGAGACTAGCTAACAATGAGCAGTTCTTC.

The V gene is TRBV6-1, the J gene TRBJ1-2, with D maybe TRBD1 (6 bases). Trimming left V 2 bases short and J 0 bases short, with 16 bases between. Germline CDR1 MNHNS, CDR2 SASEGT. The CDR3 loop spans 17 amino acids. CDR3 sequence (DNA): TGTGCCAGCAGTGAACAGGGCGGGGGGCGATCTAACTATGGCTACACCTTC. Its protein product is CASSEQGGGRSNYGYTF.

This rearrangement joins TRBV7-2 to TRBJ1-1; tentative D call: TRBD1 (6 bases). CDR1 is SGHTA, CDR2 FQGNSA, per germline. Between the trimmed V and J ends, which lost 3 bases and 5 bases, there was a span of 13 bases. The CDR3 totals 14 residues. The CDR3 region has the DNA TGTGCCAGCAGCTTGGTCGGGGGCGGGACTGAAGCTTTCTTT. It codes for CASSLVGGGTEAFF.

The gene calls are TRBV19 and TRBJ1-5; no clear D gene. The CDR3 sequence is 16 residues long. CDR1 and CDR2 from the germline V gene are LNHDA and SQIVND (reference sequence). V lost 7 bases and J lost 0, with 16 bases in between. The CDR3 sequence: CASKERPETSNQPQHF. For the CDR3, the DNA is TGTGCCAGTAAAGAACGCCCGGAGACTAGCAATCAGCCCCAGCATTTT.

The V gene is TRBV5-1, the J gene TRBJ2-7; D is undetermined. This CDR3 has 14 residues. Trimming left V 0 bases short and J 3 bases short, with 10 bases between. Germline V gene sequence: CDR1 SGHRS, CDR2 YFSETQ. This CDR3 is CASSLAGVRYEQYF. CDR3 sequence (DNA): TGCGCCAGCAGCTTGGCCGGCGTCCGCTACGAGCAGTACTTC. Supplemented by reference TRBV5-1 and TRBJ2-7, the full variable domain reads KAGVTQTPRYLIKTRGQQVTLSCSPISGHRSVSWYQQTPGQGLQFLFEYFSETQRNKGNFPGRFSGRQFSNSRSEMNVSTLELGDSALYLCASSLAGVRYEQYFGPGTRLTVT.

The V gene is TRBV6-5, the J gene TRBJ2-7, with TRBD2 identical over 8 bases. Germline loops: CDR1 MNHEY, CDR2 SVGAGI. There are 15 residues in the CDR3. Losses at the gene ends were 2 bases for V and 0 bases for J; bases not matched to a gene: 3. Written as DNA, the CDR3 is TGTGCCAGCAGTTACCCCGGGGGGGCCTCCTACGAGCAGTACTTC. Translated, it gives CASSYPGGASYEQYF.

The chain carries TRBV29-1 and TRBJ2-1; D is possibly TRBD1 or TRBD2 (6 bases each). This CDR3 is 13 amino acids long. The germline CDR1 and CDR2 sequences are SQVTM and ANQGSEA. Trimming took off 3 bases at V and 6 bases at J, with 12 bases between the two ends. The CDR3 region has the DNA TGCAGCGTTGAGGGGGCGGGGTTCAATGAGCAGTTCTTC. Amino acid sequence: CSVEGAGFNEQFF.

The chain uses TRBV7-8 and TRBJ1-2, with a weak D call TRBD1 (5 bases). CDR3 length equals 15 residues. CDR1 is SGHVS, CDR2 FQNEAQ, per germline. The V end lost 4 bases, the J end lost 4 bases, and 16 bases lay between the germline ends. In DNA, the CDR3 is TGTGCCAGCAGCTCGTGGACGGCAGGGACCTATGGCTACACCTTC. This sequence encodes CASSSWTAGTYGYTF.

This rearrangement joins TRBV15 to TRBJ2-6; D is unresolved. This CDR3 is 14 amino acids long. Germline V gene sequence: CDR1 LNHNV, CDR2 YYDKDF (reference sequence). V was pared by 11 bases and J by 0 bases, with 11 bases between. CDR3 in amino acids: CAVGRRSGANVLTF. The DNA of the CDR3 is TGTGCCGTCGGACGTCGCTCTGGGGCCAACGTCCTGACTTTC. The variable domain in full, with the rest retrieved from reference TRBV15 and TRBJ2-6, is DAMVIQNPRYQVTQFGKPVTLSCSQTLNHNVMYWYQQKSSQAPKLLFHYYDKDFNNEADTPDNFQSRRPNTSFCFLDIRSPGLGDTAMYLCAVGRRSGANVLTFGAGSRLTVL.

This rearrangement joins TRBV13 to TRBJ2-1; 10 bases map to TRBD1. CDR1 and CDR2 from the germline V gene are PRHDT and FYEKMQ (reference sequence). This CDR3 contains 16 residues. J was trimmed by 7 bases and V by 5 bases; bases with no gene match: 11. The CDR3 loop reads CASSTRQGARLNEQFF. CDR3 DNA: TGTGCCAGCAGCACAAGACAGGGGGCGAGGTTGAATGAGCAGTTCTTC.

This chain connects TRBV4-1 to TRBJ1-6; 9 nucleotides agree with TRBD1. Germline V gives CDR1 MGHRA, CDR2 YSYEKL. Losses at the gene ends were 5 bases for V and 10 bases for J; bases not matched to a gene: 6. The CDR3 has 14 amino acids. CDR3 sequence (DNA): TGCGCCAGCAGCACCGGGACAGGGATATCACCCCTCCACTTT. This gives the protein CASSTGTGISPLHF.

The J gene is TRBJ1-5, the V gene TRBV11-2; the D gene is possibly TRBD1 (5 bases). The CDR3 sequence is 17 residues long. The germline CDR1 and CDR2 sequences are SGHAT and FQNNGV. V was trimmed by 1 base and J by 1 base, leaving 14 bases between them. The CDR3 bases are TGTGCCAGCAGCTTAGGGCAGGGTAGTAAAAGCAATCAGCCCCAGCATTTT. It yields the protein CASSLGQGSKSNQPQHF. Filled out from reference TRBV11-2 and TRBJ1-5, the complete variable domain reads EAGVAQSPRYKIIEKRQSVAFWCNPISGHATLYWYQQILGQGPKLLIQFQNNGVVDDSQLPKDRFSAERLKGVDSTLKIQPAKLEDSAVYLCASSLGQGSKSNQPQHFGDGTRLSIL.

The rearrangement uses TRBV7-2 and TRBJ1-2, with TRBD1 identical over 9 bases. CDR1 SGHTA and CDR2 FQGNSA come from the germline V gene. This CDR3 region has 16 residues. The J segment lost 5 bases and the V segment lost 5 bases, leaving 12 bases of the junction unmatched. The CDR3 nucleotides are TGTGCCAGCAGCGCGTCGACAGGGGGTGGTGGGTATGGCTACACCTTC. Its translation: CASSASTGGGGYGYTF.

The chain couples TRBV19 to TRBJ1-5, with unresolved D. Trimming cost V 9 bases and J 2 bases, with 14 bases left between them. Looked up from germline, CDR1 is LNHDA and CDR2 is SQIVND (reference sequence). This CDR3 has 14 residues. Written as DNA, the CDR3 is TGTGCCAGCTCGACGGGAAGACGCAATCAGCCCCAGCATTTT. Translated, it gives CASSTGRRNQPQHF. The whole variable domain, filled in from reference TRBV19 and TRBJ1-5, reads DGGITQSPKYLFRKEGQNVTLSCEQNLNHDAMYWYRQDPGQGLRLIYYSQIVNDFQKGDIAEGYSVSREKKESFPLTVTSAQKNPTAFYLCASSTGRRNQPQHFGDGTRLSIL.

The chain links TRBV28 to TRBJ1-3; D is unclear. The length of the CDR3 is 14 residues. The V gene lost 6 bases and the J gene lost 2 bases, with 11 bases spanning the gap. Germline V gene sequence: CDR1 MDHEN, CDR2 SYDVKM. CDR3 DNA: TGTGCCAGCAGCCTCAGGTTAGCTGGAAACACCATATATTTT. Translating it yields CASSLRLAGNTIYF.

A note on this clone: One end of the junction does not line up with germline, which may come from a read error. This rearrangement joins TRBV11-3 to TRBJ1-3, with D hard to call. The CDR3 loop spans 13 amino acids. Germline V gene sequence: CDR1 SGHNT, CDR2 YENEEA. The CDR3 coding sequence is TGTGCCAGCAGCTCAAAGGTTGGACACACCATATATTTT. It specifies CASSSKVGHTIYF.

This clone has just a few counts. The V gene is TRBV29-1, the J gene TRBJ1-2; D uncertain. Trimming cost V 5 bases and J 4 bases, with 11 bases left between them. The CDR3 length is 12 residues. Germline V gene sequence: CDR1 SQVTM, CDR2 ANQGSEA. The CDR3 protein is CSVLWAPYGYTF. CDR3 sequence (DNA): TGCAGCGTTCTGTGGGCGCCCTATGGCTACACCTTC.

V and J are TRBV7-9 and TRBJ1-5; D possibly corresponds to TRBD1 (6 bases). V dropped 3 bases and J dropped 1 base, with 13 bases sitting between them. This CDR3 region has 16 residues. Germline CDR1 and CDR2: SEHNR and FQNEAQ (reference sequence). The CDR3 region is CASSLGAGRSNQPQHF. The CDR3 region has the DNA TGTGCCAGCAGCTTGGGGGCGGGGAGGAGCAATCAGCCCCAGCATTTT.

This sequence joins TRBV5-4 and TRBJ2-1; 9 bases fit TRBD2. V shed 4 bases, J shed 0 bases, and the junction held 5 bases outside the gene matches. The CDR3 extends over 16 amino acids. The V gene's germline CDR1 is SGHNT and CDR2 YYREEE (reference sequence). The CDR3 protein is CASSRSGGLSYNEQFF. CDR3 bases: TGTGCCAGCAGCAGAAGCGGGGGGCTCTCCTACAATGAGCAGTTCTTC.

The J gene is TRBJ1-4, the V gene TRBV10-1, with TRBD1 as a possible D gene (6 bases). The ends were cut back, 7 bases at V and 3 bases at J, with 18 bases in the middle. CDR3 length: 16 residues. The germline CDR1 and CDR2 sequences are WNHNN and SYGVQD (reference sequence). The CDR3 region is CASTRGRGLANEKLFF. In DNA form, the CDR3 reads TGCGCCAGCACTAGAGGGCGGGGGCTGGCTAATGAAAAACTGTTTTTT.

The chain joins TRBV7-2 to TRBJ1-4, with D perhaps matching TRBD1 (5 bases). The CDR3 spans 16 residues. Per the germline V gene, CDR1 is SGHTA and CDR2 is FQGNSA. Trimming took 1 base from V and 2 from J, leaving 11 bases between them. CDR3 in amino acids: CASSLGGGRTNEKLFF. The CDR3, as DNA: TGTGCCAGCAGCTTAGGGGGGGGTCGTACTAATGAAAAACTGTTTTTT.

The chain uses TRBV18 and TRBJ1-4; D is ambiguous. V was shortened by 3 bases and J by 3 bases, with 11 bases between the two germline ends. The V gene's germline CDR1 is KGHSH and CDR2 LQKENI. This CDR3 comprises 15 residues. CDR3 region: CASSPGEGSNEKLFF. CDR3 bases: TGTGCCAGCTCACCCGGGGAAGGATCTAATGAAAAACTGTTTTTT.

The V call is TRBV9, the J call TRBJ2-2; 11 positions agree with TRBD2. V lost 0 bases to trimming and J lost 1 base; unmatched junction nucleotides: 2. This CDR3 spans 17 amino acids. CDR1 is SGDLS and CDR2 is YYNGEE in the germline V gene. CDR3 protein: CASSVGTSGWNTGELFF. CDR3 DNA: TGTGCCAGCAGCGTAGGGACTAGCGGGTGGAACACCGGGGAGCTGTTTTTT.

CDR3 amino acids: CASIGPLDTLIEEAFF. The DNA for the CDR3 is TGTGCCAGCATAGGCCCCTTAGACACCCTTATTGAAGAGGCTTTCTTT. This chain links TRBV28 with TRBJ1-1; D not certain. Germline CDR1 and CDR2: MDHEN and SYDVKM. The CDR3 loop spans 16 amino acids. V lost 7 bases and J lost 11, with 29 bases in between.

The CDR3 is CAISRMTSGRAPDTQYF. The CDR3 DNA reads as TGTGCCATCAGCCGGATGACTAGCGGGAGGGCCCCAGATACGCAGTATTTT. This chain uses TRBV10-3 with TRBJ2-3; 14 bases fit TRBD2. The CDR3 is 17 amino acids. In germline, CDR1 is ENHRY, CDR2 SYGVKD. The V gene end was trimmed by 6 bases and the J gene end by 4 bases; junction bases not matched to a gene: 9.

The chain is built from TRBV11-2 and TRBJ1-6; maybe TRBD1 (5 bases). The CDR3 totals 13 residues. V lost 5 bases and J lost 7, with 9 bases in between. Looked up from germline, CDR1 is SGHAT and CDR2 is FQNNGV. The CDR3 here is CASSPGLNSPLHF. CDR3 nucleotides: TGTGCCAGCAGCCCGGGGCTCAATTCACCCCTCCACTTT.

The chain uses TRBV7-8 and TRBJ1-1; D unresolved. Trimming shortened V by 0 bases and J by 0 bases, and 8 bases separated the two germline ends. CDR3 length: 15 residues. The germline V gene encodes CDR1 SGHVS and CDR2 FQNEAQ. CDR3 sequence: CASSLAWVLNTEAFF. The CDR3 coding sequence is TGTGCCAGCAGCTTAGCGTGGGTCTTGAACACTGAAGCTTTCTTT.

The CDR3 coding sequence is TGTGCCAGCAGTTTAGCGGGATTGGGGGAGCAGTACTTC. This translates into CASSLAGLGEQYF. This chain links TRBV27 with TRBJ2-7, with D perhaps matching TRBD2 (6 bases). V lost 2 bases and J 7 bases, leaving 12 bases between the germline ends. The CDR3 contains 13 residues. Germline assignment: CDR1 MNHEY and CDR2 SMNVEV (reference sequence).